The source of this T cell receptor beta chain is a study of cytomegalovirus exposure and HLA in healthy donors. The PCR contained 60 Vbeta and 13 Jbeta primers. TCRdb keeps only in-frame clones here, not all; method: immunoSEQ multiplex PCR. The table counts 45,000 to 55,000 clones; 11% lies in the top ten. The CDR3 spans 16 residues. Trimming pared 5 bases from V and 0 bases from J, leaving 14 bases between. Germline CDR1 is ENHRY and CDR2 is SYGVKD. Sequencing input: PBMCs. The receptor was derived from a woman in her forties or fifties in good health and CMV-seropositive. The V and J genes are TRBV10-3 and TRBJ2-1, with D unresolved. In nucleotides, the CDR3 is TGTGCCATCAGTTCCCCCCTGCGGCGCTCCTACAATGAGCAGTTCTTC. Amino acids: CAISSPLRRSYNEQFF.